One sample yielded the 2 T cell receptor beta chains listed below, sequenced in a study of beta chain features in type 1 diabetes. cDNA synthesis used the whole RNA isolate, giving expressed TCRB sequences. Data came from immunoSEQ multiplex PCR; TCRdb stores just in-frame clones and leaves some out. The repertoire holds 130,000 to 150,000 clones, with less than 9% as singletons. Sequenced sample: central memory CD4+ T cells from blood. The receptors originated from a woman aged 25 to 39 in good health.

The chain recombines TRBV19 with TRBJ2-1, with 7 bases aligning to TRBD1. The V gene end was trimmed by 4 bases and the J gene end by 5 bases; junction bases not matched to a gene: 11. This CDR3 has 16 amino acids. The V gene's germline CDR1 is LNHDA and CDR2 SQIVND (reference sequence). The CDR3 region is CASSKDRHMSNNEQFF. DNA of the CDR3: TGTGCCAGTAGTAAGGACAGGCACATGAGTAACAATGAGCAGTTCTTC.

In its sample, this clone was seen many times. Distinct nucleotide sequences in the sample also encode this CDR3. The chain uses TRBV30 and TRBJ2-3; possibly TRBD1 for D (8 bases). CDR1 and CDR2 from the germline V gene are GTSNPN and SVGIG (reference sequence). CDR3 length: 14 residues. V lost 3 bases and J lost 4, with 14 bases in between. CDR3 protein: CAWSVQGGADTQYF. The CDR3 DNA reads TGTGCCTGGAGCGTACAGGGGGGGGCAGATACGCAGTATTTT.